This T cell receptor (beta chain) was identified during a study of human T cells and chemical hapten exposure. Regarding time point: patch test 1, 2 weeks after DPC sensitization. Treatment of the sample: therapeutic diphenylcyclopropenone sensitization with weekly scalp DPC. It was from unfractionated whole blood that total RNA was extracted. Germline V gene data show CDR1 as LGHDT and CDR2 as YNNKEL (reference sequence). The germline V and J ends were trimmed by 4 bases and 1 base, with 7 bases remaining between them. The CDR3 has 13 amino acids. The study's findings and limits: Alopecia in the donors means their immune response may deviate from healthy people's.

Each CDR3 protein is one row after TCRdb ran MiXCR on the RACE reads. The sample has fewer than 100,000 distinct CDR3 sequences, approximately 12% seen once. As regards this clonotype: What it binds is unknown.

The genes are TRBV3-1 and TRBJ2-5; D not resolved. Sample: whole blood, taken in connection with sensitization to the hapten diphenylcyclopropenone (DPC). The clonotype originates from a woman aged 55-75 years with alopecia areata. Some clones in this sample may be carry-over from other donors' samples. CDR3 protein: CASSRGIQETQYF. CDR3 bases: TGTGCCAGCAGCCGGGGAATCCAAGAGACCCAGTACTTC.